These 30 T cell receptor beta chains were sequenced from one sample in a study of cytomegalovirus exposure and HLA in healthy donors. 60 Vbeta and 13 Jbeta primers were used in PCR. Libraries were prepared by immunoSEQ multiplex PCR; TCRdb keeps only in-frame clonotypes and omits some of them. This table has some 98,000 clones, roughly 82% appearing once. The sequencing input was PBMCs. These receptors came from a human donor in good health.

This clone was observed a handful of times. CDR3 residues: CAWSIRTSGSNEQFF. DNA of the CDR3: TGTGCCTGGAGTATCAGGACTAGCGGGAGCAATGAGCAGTTCTTC. The chain combines TRBV30 with TRBJ2-1; 13 nucleotides match TRBD2. Per the germline V gene, CDR1 is GTSNPN and CDR2 is SVGIG (reference sequence). Trimming cost V 2 bases and J 6 bases; bases outside gene matches: 4. CDR3 length: 15 residues.

This chain connects TRBV5-1 to TRBJ1-5; 7 bases are shared with TRBD1. CDR1 SGHRS and CDR2 YFSETQ come from the germline V gene. The V gene end was trimmed by 4 bases and the J gene end by 4 bases; junction bases not matched to a gene: 8. This CDR3 is 15 amino acids long. This CDR3 reads CASSAGTADNQPQHF. For the CDR3, the DNA is TGCGCCAGCAGCGCCGGGACAGCGGATAATCAGCCCCAGCATTTT. Supplemented by reference TRBV5-1 and TRBJ1-5, the full variable domain reads KAGVTQTPRYLIKTRGQQVTLSCSPISGHRSVSWYQQTPGQGLQFLFEYFSETQRNKGNFPGRFSGRQFSNSRSEMNVSTLELGDSALYLCASSAGTADNQPQHFGDGTRLSIL.

J is TRBJ2-7 and V is TRBV6-5, with 9 bases fitting TRBD1. Germline V gives CDR1 MNHEY, CDR2 SVGAGI. The CDR3 runs to 15 residues. V shed 5 bases, J shed 3 bases, and the junction held 8 bases outside the gene matches. CDR3 region: CASSRPGQGLYEQYF. CDR3 coding DNA: TGTGCCAGCAGTAGACCGGGACAGGGACTCTACGAGCAGTACTTC.

The CDR3 is CASSPDGGNQETQYF. The CDR3 DNA sequence: TGCGCCAGCAGCCCGGACGGGGGGAACCAAGAGACCCAGTACTTC. The rearrangement joins TRBV5-1 to TRBJ2-5; 7 bases align to TRBD2. Germline V gives CDR1 SGHRS, CDR2 YFSETQ. The CDR3 is made up of 15 amino acids. V lost 4 bases, J lost 0 bases, and 6 bases stayed unmatched.

The table lists this clone with a count of one. V is TRBV6-1 and J is TRBJ2-5; D gene uncertain. The CDR3 spans 13 residues. V lost 5 bases and J lost 3, with 10 bases in between. Germline values: CDR1 MNHNS, CDR2 SASEGT. CDR3 sequence: CASSPNYKETQYF. The CDR3 nucleotides read TGTGCCAGCAGTCCCAACTATAAAGAGACCCAGTACTTC.

The chain joins TRBV2 to TRBJ1-1; 7 nucleotides match TRBD1. J was trimmed by 1 base and V by 11 bases; bases with no gene match: 13. The CDR3 totals 15 residues. Germline lookup yields CDR1 SNHLY and CDR2 FYNNEI. CDR3 in amino acids: CASLSGTATNTEAFF. CDR3 nucleotides: TGTGCCTCCTTATCCGGGACAGCTACGAACACTGAAGCTTTCTTT. Drawing the rest from reference TRBV2 and TRBJ1-1, the complete variable domain is EPEVTQTPSHQVTQMGQEVILRCVPISNHLYFYWYRQILGQKVEFLVSFYNNEISEKSEIFDDQFSVERPDGSNFTLKIRSTKLEDSAMYFCASLSGTATNTEAFFGQGTRLTVV.

In DNA form, the CDR3 reads TGTGCCTGGGGGGCCGGAAGTTTAAGGTACGAGCAGTACTTC. Translation: CAWGAGSLRYEQYF. V and J are TRBV30 and TRBJ2-7, with D perhaps matching TRBD1 (5 bases). Germline V gene lookup returns CDR1 GTSNPN and CDR2 SVGIG (reference sequence). V was clipped by 5 bases and J by 4 bases, with 18 bases between them. The CDR3 length is 14 residues.

The V call is TRBV18, the J call TRBJ2-7; 9 nucleotides line up with TRBD1. Germline assignment: CDR1 KGHSH and CDR2 LQKENI. V dropped 4 bases and J dropped 2; count of bases not matched to a gene: 6. The CDR3 length is 15 residues. CDR3 coding DNA: TGTGCCAGCTCACAACCGGGACAGGGACCCTACGAGCAGTACTTC. Translated: CASSQPGQGPYEQYF.

The chain recombines TRBV2 with TRBJ1-2, with D unresolved. The V gene lost 1 base and the J gene lost 4 bases, with 7 bases spanning the gap. Germline assignment: CDR1 SNHLY and CDR2 FYNNEI. CDR3 length: 13 amino acids. The CDR3 DNA sequence: TGTGCCAGCAGTGAAGGCAGATCCTATGGCTACACCTTC. Its translation is CASSEGRSYGYTF. Looking up the rest from reference TRBV2 and TRBJ1-2 gives the full variable domain: EPEVTQTPSHQVTQMGQEVILRCVPISNHLYFYWYRQILGQKVEFLVSFYNNEISEKSEIFDDQFSVERPDGSNFTLKIRSTKLEDSAMYFCASSEGRSYGYTFGSGTRLTVV.

The chain joins TRBV30 to TRBJ1-2; weak D call: TRBD1 (5 bases). Germline CDR1 is GTSNPN and CDR2 is SVGIG (reference sequence). This CDR3 has 13 residues. Deletions cut 4 bases from V and 2 bases from J, with 11 bases between. CDR3 amino acids: CAWTRQINYGYTF. CDR3 in DNA: TGTGCCTGGACTCGACAGATAAACTATGGCTACACCTTC.

The J gene is TRBJ2-1, the V gene TRBV30; tentatively, D is TRBD1 (6 bases). The CDR3 has 17 residues. Germline V gives CDR1 GTSNPN, CDR2 SVGIG (reference sequence). Trimming removed 0 bases from V and 10 bases from J, with 25 bases in between. For the CDR3, the DNA is TGTGCCTGGAGTGTACAGTCTCGTAAACAAGGGGGTGGAGAGCAGTTCTTC. This encodes CAWSVQSRKQGGGEQFF.

The CDR3 sequence is CASGLAGCEQFF. The CDR3, as DNA: TGTGCCAGTGGACTAGCGGGATGTGAGCAGTTCTTC. The rearrangement links TRBV19 to TRBJ2-1; 12 positions agree with TRBD2. V lost 8 bases to trimming and J lost 9 bases; unmatched junction nucleotides: 2. This CDR3 has 12 amino acids. CDR1 LNHDA and CDR2 SQIVND come from the germline V gene (reference sequence).

The chain has TRBV2 and TRBJ2-7, with 8 bases aligning to TRBD1. The V gene's germline CDR1 is SNHLY and CDR2 FYNNEI. This CDR3 spans 15 amino acids. The junction had 8 bases not matched to a gene; V was cut back by 7 bases and J by 0 bases. The CDR3 loop is CASTLRTGISYEQYF. CDR3 nucleotides: TGTGCCAGCACCCTAAGGACAGGGATCTCCTACGAGCAGTACTTC.

This chain joins TRBV4-1 and TRBJ1-2; 7 bases align to TRBD1. From germline, CDR1 is MGHRA and CDR2 YSYEKL. The CDR3 sequence is 15 residues long. V lost 4 bases and J lost 0; bases outside the gene matches: 5. The CDR3 DNA sequence: TGCGCCAGCAGCCGTCGACAGGGAACTAACTATGGCTACACCTTC. Its protein is CASSRRQGTNYGYTF.

This chain links TRBV9 with TRBJ1-5, with D possibly being TRBD1 (6 bases). This CDR3 contains 14 residues. CDR1 and CDR2 from the germline V gene are SGDLS and YYNGEE. V was trimmed by 3 bases and J by 4 bases, leaving 11 bases between them. The CDR3 sequence: CASSETGGNQPQHF. The CDR3 DNA reads as TGTGCCAGCAGCGAGACAGGCGGGAATCAGCCCCAGCATTTT.

The rearrangement links TRBV6-4 to TRBJ1-2; maybe TRBD1 (6 bases). The V gene's germline CDR1 is MRHNA and CDR2 SNTAGT. The V end lost 5 bases, the J end lost 2 bases, and 15 bases lay between the germline ends. The CDR3 covers 15 residues. CDR3 in DNA: TGTGCCAGCAGTCCCTCTACTACAGGGAACTATGGCTACACCTTC. Protein: CASSPSTTGNYGYTF.

V gene TRBV4-3 combines with J gene TRBJ2-1; 9 bases align to TRBD2. CDR1 and CDR2 from the germline V gene are LGHNA and YSLEER. This CDR3 comprises 16 residues. Unmatched junction bases numbered 4, after V lost 0 bases and J lost 4 bases. CDR3: CASSQDAAGGYNEQFF. The CDR3 region has the DNA TGCGCCAGCAGCCAAGATGCAGCGGGAGGTTACAATGAGCAGTTCTTC.

The chain recombines TRBV6-5 with TRBJ2-7, with 7 nucleotides matching TRBD1. V shed 2 bases and J 5 bases; nucleotides not matched to a gene: 6. The germline V gene has CDR1 MNHEY and CDR2 SVGAGI. This CDR3 contains 14 residues. This chain's CDR3 is CASSYRTGTHEQYF. The CDR3 nucleotides read TGTGCCAGCAGTTACCGGACAGGAACCCACGAGCAGTACTTC.

This clone was recorded a few times. The rearrangement uses TRBV6-6 and TRBJ1-1; tentative D call: TRBD1 (5 bases). V was pared by 0 bases and J by 8 bases, with 10 bases between. The CDR3 extends over 13 amino acids. Germline CDR1 reads MNHNY; CDR2 reads SVGAGI (reference sequence). The CDR3 DNA is TGTGCCAGCAGTTACTCAATTTCAGGGGAAGCTTTCTTT. It is translated as CASSYSISGEAFF.

The rearrangement uses TRBV7-9 and TRBJ2-3, with D tentatively TRBD2 (6 bases). Germline CDR1 is SEHNR and CDR2 is FQNEAQ (reference sequence). The CDR3 has 16 amino acids. With 2 bases removed from V and 1 base from J, the gap between germline ends came to 13 bases. As DNA, the CDR3 is TGTGCCAGCAGCTTACTTTCGGGGGTAGGCACAGATACGCAGTATTTT. This sequence encodes CASSLLSGVGTDTQYF.

The V and J genes are TRBV30 and TRBJ2-7; no clear D gene. In germline, CDR1 is GTSNPN, CDR2 SVGIG (reference sequence). This CDR3 spans 14 amino acids. Trimming took 5 bases from V and 5 from J, leaving 19 bases between them. CDR3: CAWSTGGRFHEQYF. CDR3 in DNA: TGTGCCTGGTCGACGGGTGGAAGGTTCCACGAGCAGTACTTC.

The genes are TRBV18 and TRBJ2-7; tentative D call: TRBD2 (6 bases). V was shortened by 8 bases and J by 0 bases, with 17 bases between the two germline ends. The CDR3 sequence is 15 residues long. CDR1 and CDR2 from the germline V gene are KGHSH and LQKENI. The CDR3 loop reads CASRGFAADSYEQYF. The DNA of the CDR3 is TGTGCCAGCCGGGGGTTTGCTGCCGACTCCTACGAGCAGTACTTC.

The chain uses TRBV2 and TRBJ1-1, with D hard to call. The ends were cut back, 11 bases at V and 2 bases at J, with 15 bases in the middle. CDR1 SNHLY and CDR2 FYNNEI come from the germline V gene. This CDR3 has 13 amino acids. CDR3 in amino acids: CAGIKQLNTEAFF. The CDR3 coding sequence is TGTGCCGGCATAAAACAGCTAAACACTGAAGCTTTCTTT.

The chain uses TRBV12-5 and TRBJ2-3; TRBD1 aligns across 10 bases. The V and J ends lost 4 bases and 5 bases, in that order; junction bases with no gene match: 9. CDR3 length: 16 amino acids. Germline V gene lookup returns CDR1 LGHNT and CDR2 FRNRAP. CDR3 in DNA: TGTGCTAGTGGTTCCGGACAGGGGGGCTATGTAGATACGCAGTATTTT. Encoded protein: CASGSGQGGYVDTQYF.

The chain has TRBV5-1 and TRBJ1-1; 7 nucleotides line up with TRBD1. V trimming: 4 bases; J trimming: 4 bases; junction bases outside the gene matches: 10. Germline CDR1 is SGHRS and CDR2 is YFSETQ. This CDR3 has 15 amino acids. The CDR3 reads CASSVTGKAGTEAFF. As DNA, the CDR3 is TGCGCCAGCAGCGTGACAGGGAAGGCGGGCACTGAAGCTTTCTTT.

This sequence joins TRBV29-1 and TRBJ2-1; TRBD2 matches at 10 bases. This CDR3 is 15 amino acids long. Germline trimming cut 5 bases from V and 7 bases from J; bases unmatched to any gene: 11. Germline lookup yields CDR1 SQVTM and CDR2 ANQGSEA. In DNA, the CDR3 is TGCAGCGTTTCCAAAAACCTAGCGGGAGCAAATGAGCAGTTCTTC. Translation: CSVSKNLAGANEQFF.

The rearrangement links TRBV7-6 to TRBJ2-5; 12 bases fit TRBD1. V dropped 5 bases and J dropped 7; count of bases not matched to a gene: 8. Per germline, CDR1 SGHVS and CDR2 FNYEAQ. The CDR3 is 15 amino acids. Here the CDR3 reads CASSPGGQGARTQYF. In nucleotides, the CDR3 is TGTGCCAGCAGCCCTGGGGGACAGGGGGCACGGACCCAGTACTTC.

This clone was counted between two and nine times. The V and J genes are TRBV10-3 and TRBJ1-1; a weak D match, TRBD1 (5 bases). Germline CDR1 ENHRY, CDR2 SYGVKD. This CDR3 is 13 amino acids long. V lost 10 bases and J lost 3, with 15 bases in between. The CDR3 protein is CATRFGADTEAFF. The CDR3 nucleotides are TGTGCCACCCGGTTTGGGGCGGACACTGAAGCTTTCTTT.

The chain joins TRBV5-8 to TRBJ2-7; 9 positions agree with TRBD1. The CDR3 spans 16 residues. CDR1 SGHTS and CDR2 YDEGEE come from the germline V gene. V trimming: 10 bases; J trimming: 1 base; junction bases outside the gene matches: 15. CDR3 region: CACFQRTGAISYEQYF. In DNA, the CDR3 is TGTGCCTGCTTTCAGAGGACAGGGGCCATTTCCTACGAGCAGTACTTC. The variable domain in full, with the rest retrieved from reference TRBV5-8 and TRBJ2-7, is EAGVTQSPTHLIKTRGQQATLRCSPISGHTSVYWYQQALGLGLQFLLWYDEGEERNRGNFPPRFSGRQFPNYSSELNVNALELEDSALYLCACFQRTGAISYEQYFGPGTRLTVT.

The chain recombines TRBV14 with TRBJ1-1, with unresolved D. V lost 2 bases and J 3 bases, leaving 4 bases between the germline ends. The germline V gene has CDR1 SGHDN and CDR2 FVKESK. This CDR3 contains 12 residues. CDR3 in amino acids: CASSQRHTEAFF. DNA for the CDR3: TGTGCCAGCAGCCAACGTCACACTGAAGCTTTCTTT.